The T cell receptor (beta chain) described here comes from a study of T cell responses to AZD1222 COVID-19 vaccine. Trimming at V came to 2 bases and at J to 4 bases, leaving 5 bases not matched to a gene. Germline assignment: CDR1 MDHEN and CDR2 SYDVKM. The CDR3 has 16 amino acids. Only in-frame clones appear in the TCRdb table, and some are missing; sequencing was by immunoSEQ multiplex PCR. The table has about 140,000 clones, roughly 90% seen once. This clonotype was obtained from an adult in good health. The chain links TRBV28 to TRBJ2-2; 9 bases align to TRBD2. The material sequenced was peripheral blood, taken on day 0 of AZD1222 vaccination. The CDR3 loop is CASSLRLAGPTGELFF. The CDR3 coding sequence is TGTGCCAGCAGTTTAAGGCTAGCGGGACCCACCGGGGAGCTGTTTTTT.